These T cell receptor beta chains were read from a single sample in a study of OX40 agonist ivuxolimab in advanced cancers. Profiling relied on immunoSEQ multiplex PCR, and the TCRdb table lists in-frame clones only, not all of them. The data hold 60,000 to 65,000 clones, with approximately 85% observed a single time. Sequenced here: CD4+ or CD8+ T cells sorted from blood, sampled in a trial of the OX40 agonist ivuxolimab. The receptor set was obtained from an adult with an advanced solid tumor such as melanoma, head and neck, liver or kidney cancer. The CDR3 runs from the conserved cysteine through the conserved F or W. A D gene is named only where the DNA matches it firmly. Not every row has a clone size; where given, it reads once, few, many or a size class.

clone_size d_call j_call v_call cdr3_aa cdr3_nt
- - TRBJ1-5 TRBV12-2 CASRPGQGAKRNQPQHF TGTGCAAGTCGACCGGGACAGGGGGCCAAACGTAATCAGCCCCAGCATTTT
once - TRBJ2-5 TRBV10-3 CATQTYLGETQYF TGTGCCACTCAAACGTATTTGGGAGAGACCCAGTACTTC
- TRBD2 TRBJ2-1 TRBV6-6 CASSSRSGGGSLFF TGTGCCAGCAGTTCCCGGAGTGGCGGGGGGAGTTTGTTCTTC
- - TRBJ2-5 TRBV7-2 CASSLVGDLQETQYF TGTGCCAGCAGCTTAGTGGGGGATCTCCAAGAGACCCAGTACTTC
- TRBD1 TRBJ1-2 TRBV2 CASSVTGGDYGYTF TGTGCCAGCAGCGTGACAGGGGGAGATTATGGCTACACCTTC
- - TRBJ2-1 TRBV5-1 CASSLEDEQFF TGCGCCAGCAGCTTGGAAGATGAGCAGTTCTTC
few TRBD1 TRBJ1-2 TRBV18 CASSPGQRSNYGYTF TGTGCCAGCTCACCGGGACAGCGATCTAACTATGGCTACACCTTC
few - TRBJ2-7 TRBV28 CASSFRATYEQYF TGTGCCAGCAGTTTCCGGGCCACCTACGAGCAGTACTTC
- TRBD1 TRBJ2-2 TRBV6-6 CASGQGDTGELFF TGTGCCAGCGGGCAGGGGGATACCGGGGAGCTGTTTTTT
once - TRBJ2-6 TRBV19 CASKRGAGANVLTF TGTGCCAGTAAGAGGGGTGCGGGGGCCAACGTCCTGACTTTC
- - TRBJ1-1 TRBV6-6 CASSYSGGETEAFF TGTGCCAGCAGTTACTCTGGGGGAGAAACTGAAGCTTTCTTT
once TRBD1 TRBJ2-4 TRBV5-4 CASSRQGRSDIQYF TGTGCCAGCAGCCGACAGGGTAGGTCGGACATTCAGTACTTC
- - TRBJ2-7 TRBV2 CASSPDLGEQYF TGTGCCAGCAGTCCGGATTTAGGGGAGCAGTACTTC
once TRBD1 TRBJ2-6 TRBV27 CASSLMGQVLSSGANVLTF TGTGCCAGCAGTTTAATGGGACAGGTTCTATCCTCTGGGGCCAACGTCCTGACTTTC
- - TRBJ2-3 TRBV6-4 CASSPGRGDTQYF TGTGCCAGCAGTCCGGGCCGGGGAGATACGCAGTATTTT
- TRBD1 TRBJ2-1 TRBV5-1 CASSPGQGYNEQFF TGCGCCAGCAGTCCGGGACAGGGATACAATGAGCAGTTCTTC
few - TRBJ1-2 TRBV28 CASSPRAGYGYTF TGTGCCAGCAGTCCCCGGGCTGGCTATGGCTACACCTTC
- TRBD1 TRBJ2-1 TRBV5-4 CASRYRDRENEQFF TGTGCCAGCAGATACCGGGACAGGGAAAATGAGCAGTTCTTC
- TRBD1 TRBJ2-1 TRBV14 CASSQTGGWFDEQFF TGTGCCAGCAGCCAGACAGGGGGCTGGTTCGATGAGCAGTTCTTC
- TRBD2 TRBJ2-2 TRBV19 CASSPRTSGGAVGELFF TGTGCCAGTAGTCCCCGGACTAGCGGGGGGGCAGTCGGGGAGCTGTTTTTT
- TRBD1 TRBJ2-7 TRBV7-2 CASSPDRTEQYF TGTGCCAGCTCGCCGGACAGGACCGAGCAGTACTTC
- - TRBJ1-2 TRBV18 CASSPPASPTYGYTF TGTGCCAGCTCACCCCCAGCAAGCCCGACCTATGGCTACACCTTC
- - TRBJ2-7 TRBV29-1 CSVELSYEQYF TGCAGCGTTGAGCTAAGTTACGAGCAGTACTTC
- TRBD1 TRBJ1-1 TRBV30 CAWSGSGTENTEAFF TGTGCCTGGAGTGGTTCCGGGACAGAGAACACTGAAGCTTTCTTT
- TRBD2 TRBJ2-7 TRBV4-1 CASSRTSGRGYEQYF TGCGCCAGCAGCCGGACTAGCGGGAGAGGGTACGAGCAGTACTTC
- TRBD1 TRBJ2-1 TRBV13 CASSLKQGNEQFF TGTGCCAGCAGCTTAAAACAGGGGAATGAGCAGTTCTTC
- - TRBJ2-7 TRBV2 CASSGQGIFYEQYF TGTGCCAGCAGTGGTCAGGGAATCTTTTACGAGCAGTACTTC
- - TRBJ2-7 TRBV7-8 CASSFYYEQYF TGTGCCAGCAGCTTCTACTACGAGCAGTACTTC
- TRBD1 TRBJ2-2 TRBV5-1 CASSPDRTGATGELFF TGCGCCAGCAGCCCGGATAGGACAGGGGCCACCGGGGAGCTGTTTTTT
- - TRBJ2-5 TRBV6-5 CASSREGETQYF TGTGCCAGCAGTCGGGAAGGAGAGACCCAGTACTTC
- - TRBJ2-1 TRBV7-2 CASSLGGGWSFF TGTGCCAGCAGCTTGGGAGGGGGTTGGTCGTTCTTC
- TRBD1 TRBJ2-7 TRBV11-2 CASRSTGAGEQYF TGTGCCAGCAGATCGACAGGGGCGGGCGAGCAGTACTTC
- - TRBJ1-1 TRBV10-1 CASSESIGRPRAFF TGCGCCAGCAGTGAGTCGATCGGCAGACCAAGAGCTTTCTTT
- TRBD1 TRBJ1-1 TRBV6-1 CASSDRGLNTEAFF TGTGCCAGCAGTGATAGGGGGCTGAACACTGAAGCTTTCTTT
once TRBD2 TRBJ2-3 TRBV5-1 CASRGGSGETDTQYF TGCGCCAGCAGGGGGGGTAGCGGGGAAACAGATACGCAGTATTTT
- - TRBJ1-5 TRBV18 CASSPTDAQPQHF TGTGCCAGCTCCCCTACAGATGCTCAGCCCCAGCATTTT
- TRBD1 TRBJ2-7 TRBV2 CASSEARGHEQYF TGTGCCAGCAGTGAAGCCAGGGGGCACGAGCAGTACTTC
- - TRBJ2-5 TRBV5-6 CASNTRLGEETQYF TGTGCCAGCAACACCCGGCTGGGGGAAGAGACCCAGTACTTC
- - TRBJ2-1 TRBV19 CASSQGVNEQFF TGTGCCAGTAGTCAAGGGGTGAATGAGCAGTTCTTC
- TRBD1 TRBJ1-6 TRBV27 CASSWDRDSPLHF TGTGCCAGCAGTTGGGACAGGGATTCACCCCTCCACTTT
once TRBD2 TRBJ2-1 TRBV18 CASSPSGTSGGEQFF TGTGCCAGCTCACCCTCCGGGACTAGCGGGGGGGAGCAGTTCTTC
- TRBD2 TRBJ2-2 TRBV5-1 CASSPREGGTGELFF TGCGCCAGCAGCCCGAGGGAGGGTGGCACCGGGGAGCTGTTTTTT
- - TRBJ2-2 TRBV18 CASSPVMRVTNTGELFF TGTGCCAGCTCACCAGTTATGAGGGTAACGAACACCGGGGAGCTGTTTTTT
- TRBD2 TRBJ2-5 TRBV6-1 CASSEVTSGGETQYF TGTGCCAGCAGTGAAGTCACTAGCGGGGGAGAGACCCAGTACTTC
- - TRBJ1-1 TRBV9 CASSPRVGVTEAFF TGTGCCAGCAGCCCGAGGGTAGGGGTAACTGAAGCTTTCTTT
- - TRBJ2-4 TRBV10-1 CASTRIGDGTKNIQYF TGCGCCAGCACCCGAATAGGGGATGGGACCAAAAACATTCAGTACTTC
- - TRBJ1-4 TRBV19 CASSIRIFNEKLFF TGCGCCAGTAGTATACGCATCTTTAATGAAAAACTGTTTTTT
- - TRBJ1-2 TRBV30 CAWERRGRGNYGYTF TGTGCCTGGGAACGCAGGGGCAGGGGAAACTATGGCTACACCTTC